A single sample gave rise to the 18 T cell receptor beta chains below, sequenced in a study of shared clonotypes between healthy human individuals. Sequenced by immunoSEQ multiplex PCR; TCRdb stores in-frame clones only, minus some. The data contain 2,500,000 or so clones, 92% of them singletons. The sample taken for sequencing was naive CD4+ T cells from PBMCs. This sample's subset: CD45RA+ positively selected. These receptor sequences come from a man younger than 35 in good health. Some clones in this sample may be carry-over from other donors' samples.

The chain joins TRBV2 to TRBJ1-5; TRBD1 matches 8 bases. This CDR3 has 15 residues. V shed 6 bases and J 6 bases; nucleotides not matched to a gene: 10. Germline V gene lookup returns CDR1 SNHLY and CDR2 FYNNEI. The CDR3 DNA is TGTGCCAGCAGAGAGGACAGGGCGGTTTTTCAGCCCCAGCATTTT. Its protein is CASREDRAVFQPQHF.

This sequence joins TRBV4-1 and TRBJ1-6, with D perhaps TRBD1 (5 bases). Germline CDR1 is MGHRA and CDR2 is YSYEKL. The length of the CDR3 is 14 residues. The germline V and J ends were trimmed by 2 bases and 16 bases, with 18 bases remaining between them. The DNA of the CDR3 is TGCGCCAGCAGCCAATCGGAGGGGCGACTCCTACTCCACTTT. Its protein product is CASSQSEGRLLLHF.

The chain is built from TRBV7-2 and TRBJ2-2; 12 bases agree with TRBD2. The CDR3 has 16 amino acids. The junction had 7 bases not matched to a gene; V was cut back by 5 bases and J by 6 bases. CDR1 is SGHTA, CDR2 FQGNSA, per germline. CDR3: CASSQTSGRWAGELFF. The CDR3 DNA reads TGTGCCAGCAGCCAGACTAGCGGGAGATGGGCCGGGGAGCTGTTTTTT.

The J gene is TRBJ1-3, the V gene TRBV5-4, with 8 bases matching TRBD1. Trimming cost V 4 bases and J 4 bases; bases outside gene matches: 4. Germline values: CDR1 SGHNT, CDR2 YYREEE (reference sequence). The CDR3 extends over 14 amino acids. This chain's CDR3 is CASSPRDRGNTIYF. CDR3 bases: TGTGCCAGCAGCCCACGGGACAGGGGAAACACCATATATTTT.

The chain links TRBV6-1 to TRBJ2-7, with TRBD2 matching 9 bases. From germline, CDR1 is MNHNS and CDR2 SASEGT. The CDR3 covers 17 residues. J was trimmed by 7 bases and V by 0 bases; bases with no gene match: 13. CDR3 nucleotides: TGTGCCAGCAGTGAAGCTTTGGGCGGGAGGGATTTATGGGAGCAGTACTTC. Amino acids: CASSEALGGRDLWEQYF.

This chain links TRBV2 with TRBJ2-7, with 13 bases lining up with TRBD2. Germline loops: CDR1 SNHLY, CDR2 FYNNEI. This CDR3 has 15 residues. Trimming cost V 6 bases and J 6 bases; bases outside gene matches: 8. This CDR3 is CASSLGLAGVGEQYF. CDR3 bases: TGTGCCAGCAGCTTAGGACTAGCGGGAGTAGGCGAGCAGTACTTC.

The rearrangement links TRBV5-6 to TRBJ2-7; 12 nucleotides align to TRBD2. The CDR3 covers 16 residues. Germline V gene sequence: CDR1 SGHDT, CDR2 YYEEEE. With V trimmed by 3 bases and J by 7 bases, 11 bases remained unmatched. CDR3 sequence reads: CASSSTRLAGVGEQYF. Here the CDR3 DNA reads TGTGCCAGCAGCTCGACTAGACTAGCGGGAGTTGGGGAGCAGTACTTC.

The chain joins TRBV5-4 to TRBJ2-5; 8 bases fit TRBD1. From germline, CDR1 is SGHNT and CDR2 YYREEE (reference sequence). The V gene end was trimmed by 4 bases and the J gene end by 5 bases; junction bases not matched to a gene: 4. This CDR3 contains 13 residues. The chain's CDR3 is CASSQGAVETQYF. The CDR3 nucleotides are TGTGCCAGCAGCCAGGGGGCGGTGGAGACCCAGTACTTC.

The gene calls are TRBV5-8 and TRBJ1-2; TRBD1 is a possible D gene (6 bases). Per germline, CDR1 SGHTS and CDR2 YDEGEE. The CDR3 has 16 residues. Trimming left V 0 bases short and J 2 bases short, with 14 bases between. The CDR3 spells CASSLAEGGINYGYTF. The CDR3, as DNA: TGTGCCAGCAGCTTGGCAGAAGGGGGGATCAACTATGGCTACACCTTC.

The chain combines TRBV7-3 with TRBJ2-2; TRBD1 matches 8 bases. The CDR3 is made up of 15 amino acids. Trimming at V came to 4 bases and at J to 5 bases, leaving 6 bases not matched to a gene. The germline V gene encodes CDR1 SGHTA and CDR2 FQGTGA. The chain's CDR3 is CASSSPGGGTGELFF. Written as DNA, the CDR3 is TGTGCCAGCAGCTCTCCAGGGGGCGGGACCGGGGAGCTGTTTTTT. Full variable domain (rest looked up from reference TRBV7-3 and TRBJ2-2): GAGVSQTPSNKVTEKGKYVELRCDPISGHTALYWYRQSLGQGPEFLIYFQGTGAADDSGLPNDRFFAVRPEGSVSTLKIQRTERGDSAVYLCASSSPGGGTGELFFGEGSRLTVL.

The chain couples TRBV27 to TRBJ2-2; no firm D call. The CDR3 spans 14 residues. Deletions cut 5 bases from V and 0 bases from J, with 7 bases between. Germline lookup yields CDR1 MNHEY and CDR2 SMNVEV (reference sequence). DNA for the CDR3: TGTGCCAGCAGTCGGGTAGCGAACACCGGGGAGCTGTTTTTT. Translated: CASSRVANTGELFF.

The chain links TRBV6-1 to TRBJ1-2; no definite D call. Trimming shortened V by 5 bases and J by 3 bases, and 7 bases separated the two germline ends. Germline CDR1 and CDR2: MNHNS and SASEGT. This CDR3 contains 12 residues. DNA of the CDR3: TGTGCCAGCAGTTATAACTACTATGGCTACACCTTC. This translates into CASSYNYYGYTF.

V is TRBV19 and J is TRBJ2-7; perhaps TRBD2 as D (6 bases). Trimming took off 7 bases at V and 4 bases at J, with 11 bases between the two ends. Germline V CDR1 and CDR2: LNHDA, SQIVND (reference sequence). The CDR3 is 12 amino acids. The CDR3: CASMGLSYEQYF. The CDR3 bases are TGTGCCAGTATGGGACTGAGTTACGAGCAGTACTTC.

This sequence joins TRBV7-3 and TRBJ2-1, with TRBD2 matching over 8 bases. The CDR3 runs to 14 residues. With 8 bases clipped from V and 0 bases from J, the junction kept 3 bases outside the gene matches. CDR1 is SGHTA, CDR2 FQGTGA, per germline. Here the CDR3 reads CASGSGSSYNEQFF. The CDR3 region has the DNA TGTGCCAGCGGGAGCGGGAGCTCCTACAATGAGCAGTTCTTC. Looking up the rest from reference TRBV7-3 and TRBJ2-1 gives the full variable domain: GAGVSQTPSNKVTEKGKYVELRCDPISGHTALYWYRQSLGQGPEFLIYFQGTGAADDSGLPNDRFFAVRPEGSVSTLKIQRTERGDSAVYLCASGSGSSYNEQFFGPGTRLTVL.

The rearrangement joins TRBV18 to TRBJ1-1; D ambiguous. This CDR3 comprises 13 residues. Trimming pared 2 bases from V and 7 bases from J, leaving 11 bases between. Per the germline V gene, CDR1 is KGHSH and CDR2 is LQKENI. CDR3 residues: CASSPTSVGEAFF. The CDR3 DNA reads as TGTGCCAGCTCACCAACTTCGGTGGGTGAAGCTTTCTTT.

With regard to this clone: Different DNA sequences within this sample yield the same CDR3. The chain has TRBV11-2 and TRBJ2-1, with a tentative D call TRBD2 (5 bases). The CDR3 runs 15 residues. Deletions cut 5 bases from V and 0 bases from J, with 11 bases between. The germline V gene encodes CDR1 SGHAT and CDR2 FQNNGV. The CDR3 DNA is TGTGCCAGCAGCCTGGGTGGAGGCTCCTACAATGAGCAGTTCTTC. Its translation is CASSLGGGSYNEQFF.

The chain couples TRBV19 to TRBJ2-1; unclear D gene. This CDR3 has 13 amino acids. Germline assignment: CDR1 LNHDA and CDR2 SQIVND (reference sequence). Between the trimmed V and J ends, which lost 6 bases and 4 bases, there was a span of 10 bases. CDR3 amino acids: CASRTDLYNEQFF. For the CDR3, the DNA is TGTGCCAGTAGGACGGACCTTTACAATGAGCAGTTCTTC.

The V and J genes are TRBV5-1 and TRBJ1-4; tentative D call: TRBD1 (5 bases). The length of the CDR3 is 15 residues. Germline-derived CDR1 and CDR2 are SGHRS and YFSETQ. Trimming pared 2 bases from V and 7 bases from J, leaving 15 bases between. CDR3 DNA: TGCGCCAGCAGCTTCCTAGGGGACGGTCTTGAAAAACTGTTTTTT. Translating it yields CASSFLGDGLEKLFF.